The rows below give T cell receptor beta chains drawn from one sample of a study of molecular identifiers for immune sequencing clone quantification. TCRdb reprocessed the PCR reads via MiXCR and lists one record per CDR3 protein. The repertoire holds around 54,000 distinct CDR3 sequences, with around 27% as singletons. The specimen was naive CD8+ T cells from blood, with Jurkat cell RNA spiked in. The receptor set was obtained from a human donor in good health. Some libraries in this study had Jurkat cell RNA spiked in. The CDR3 runs from the conserved cysteine through the conserved F or W. The order of the fields is V gene, D gene, clone size, J gene, CDR3 DNA, CDR3 protein. D genes are given only for firm matches. Only part of the rows carry a size: once, few, many, or a class if the clone is expanded.

TRBV7-9	.	.	TRBJ1-3	TGTGCCAGCAGCTCTTTTAGGGCGGATCCCTCTGGAAACACCATATATTTT	CASSSFRADPSGNTIYF
TRBV6-2/TRBV6-3	.	few	TRBJ2-7	TGTGCCAGCAGTTACTCCCCGAGGGAGATTGACTACGAGCAGTACTTC	CASSYSPREIDYEQYF
TRBV12-3/TRBV12-4	.	many	TRBJ2-3	TGTGCCAGCAGTTTAGTAGGAGATACGCAGTATTTT	CASSLVGDTQYF
TRBV29-1	.	.	TRBJ2-7	TGCAGCGTTACAGGGATTTCCTACGAGCAGTACTTC	CSVTGISYEQYF
TRBV7-8	TRBD1	few	TRBJ2-1	TGTGCCAGCAGCTTAGCCACCGGGACAGGGGTTTCGAGCTCCTACAATGAGCAGTTCTTC	CASSLATGTGVSSSYNEQFF
TRBV4-1	TRBD2	many	TRBJ2-7	TGCGCCAGCAGCTCTAGCGGTGGGCCTGCCTACGAGCAGTACTTC	CASSSSGGPAYEQYF
TRBV4-1	.	many	TRBJ1-2	TGCGCCAGCAGCCTCTCTAAGACAGCTAACTATGGCTACACCTTC	CASSLSKTANYGYTF
TRBV6-2/TRBV6-3	.	many	TRBJ1-1	TGTGCCAGCAGTTACGGCAGTAGGTACACTGAAGCTTTCTTT	CASSYGSRYTEAFF
TRBV5-1	TRBD1	many	TRBJ1-1	TGCGCCAGCAGCCCGGGACAGACTCCAATTCTCACTGAAGCTTTCTTT	CASSPGQTPILTEAFF
TRBV27	.	.	TRBJ1-1	TGTGCCAGCAAGCAGGGGCTAGAAGCTTTCTTT	CASKQGLEAFF
TRBV6-5	.	many	TRBJ1-1	TGTGCCAGCAGTTACTCAGGGGCCACTGAAGCTTTCTTT	CASSYSGATEAFF
TRBV7-9	.	many	TRBJ2-7	TGTGCCAGCAGCTCGGACAGCTCCTACGAGCAGTACTTC	CASSSDSSYEQYF
TRBV11-1	.	.	TRBJ2-5	TGTGCCAGCAGCTTAGAGACGGATCAAGAGACCCAGTACTTC	CASSLETDQETQYF
TRBV4-3	.	many	TRBJ2-6	TGCGCCAGCAGCCCTTACTCAGGGGCCAACGTCCTGACTTTC	CASSPYSGANVLTF
TRBV28	.	many	TRBJ2-1	TGTGCCAGCAGTTTATACACAGGAAGCTCCTACAATGAGCAGTTCTTC	CASSLYTGSSYNEQFF
TRBV7-2	.	few	TRBJ1-2	TGTGCCGGCAGCTTATCTCCCTTTGACAGGATGGATGGCTACACCTTC	CAGSLSPFDRMDGYTF
TRBV5-3	TRBD2	.	TRBJ2-7	TGTGCCAGCAGCTTGCGGGGGGCCTACGAGCAGTACTTC	CASSLRGAYEQYF
TRBV4-3	.	few	TRBJ2-1	TGCGCCAGCAGGCTACTAGGGGGGCCCCCGTTCTTC	CASRLLGGPPFF
TRBV28	TRBD2	few	TRBJ2-3	TGTGCCAGCAGTGCCGGGACTAGCGGGACGTTCACGACAGATACGCAGTATTTT	CASSAGTSGTFTTDTQYF
TRBV6-5	TRBD1	many	TRBJ2-7	TGTGCCAGCAGTTATGGACAGGGGGCCAACGAGCAGTACTTC	CASSYGQGANEQYF
TRBV12-3/TRBV12-4	.	.	TRBJ2-7	TGTGCCAGCAGTTTATTAGGGGCGAACTACGAGCAGTACTTC	CASSLLGANYEQYF
TRBV27	.	few	TRBJ2-2	TGTGCCAGCAGTTTATCGCCCGGGGGCGCCGCCGGGGAGCTGTTTTTT	CASSLSPGGAAGELFF
TRBV27	TRBD2	many	TRBJ2-1	TGTGCCAGCAGTTTACCTCTAGCGGGGGGGCCAGGTGAGCAGTTCTTC	CASSLPLAGGPGEQFF
TRBV5-4	TRBD1	many	TRBJ1-1	TGTGCCAGCAGCCGTGCCGGGACAGAGAACACTGAAGCTTTCTTT	CASSRAGTENTEAFF
TRBV7-2	.	many	TRBJ2-5	TGTGCCAGCAGCTACTCGACCTGGGGGATAGCGGATACCCAAGAGACCCAGTACTTC	CASSYSTWGIADTQETQYF
TRBV7-6	TRBD2	many	TRBJ2-3	TGTGCCAGCAGCTTAGGCGCTAGCGGGAGCGTCGCAGATACGCAGTATTTT	CASSLGASGSVADTQYF
TRBV30	.	many	TRBJ2-7	TGTGCCTGGAGTCCCCTCGGGCCGACCTACGAGCAGTACTTC	CAWSPLGPTYEQYF
TRBV7-3	.	.	TRBJ1-1	TGTGCCCGCCGCCACGGGGGGGGGGCGCGCACTGAAGCTTTCTTT	CARRHGGGARTEAFF
TRBV18	TRBD1	many	TRBJ2-7	TGTGCCAGCTCCCAGGGGGACAGGGCTTCCTACGAGCAGTACTTC	CASSQGDRASYEQYF
TRBV7-6	TRBD1	.	TRBJ1-4	TGTGCCAGCAGCCCCGGACAGGGGGTTTATGAAAAACTGTTTTTT	CASSPGQGVYEKLFF
TRBV13	.	many	TRBJ1-1	TGTGCCAGCAGCTTAGGTCTGGGGGGAAACACTGAAGCTTTCTTT	CASSLGLGGNTEAFF
TRBV3-1	.	.	TRBJ2-3	TGTGCCAGCAGCCAAGATCTAGATACGCAGTATTTT	CASSQDLDTQYF
TRBV10-3	.	many	TRBJ1-4	TGTGCCATCAGTGAGTCAGCAGGGTTTTATGAAAAACTGTTTTTT	CAISESAGFYEKLFF
TRBV28	TRBD1	many	TRBJ2-7	TGTGCCAGCAGCCTGACAGGGCAATCCTACGAGCAGTACTTC	CASSLTGQSYEQYF
TRBV11-2	.	once	TRBJ2-1	TGTACCAGCAGCTTGTTTAGCTCCTACAATGAGCAGTTCTTC	CTSSLFSSYNEQFF
TRBV12-3/TRBV12-4	.	many	TRBJ2-3	TGTGCCAGCAGTTTCAGGCCTAGCACAGATACGCAGTATTTT	CASSFRPSTDTQYF
TRBV27	TRBD1	few	TRBJ2-7	TGTGCCAGCAGAATGACAGGGGCCCCCCTCTACGAGCAGTACTTC	CASRMTGAPLYEQYF
TRBV19	.	many	TRBJ1-1	TGTGCCAGTAGGTCAAGTATGGTTACTGAAGCTTTCTTT	CASRSSMVTEAFF
TRBV6-5	.	many	TRBJ2-7	TGTGCCAGCAGTTATGACCCTGGGGGGGCCGAGCAGTACTTC	CASSYDPGGAEQYF
TRBV5-4	.	many	TRBJ2-7	TGTGCCAGCAGCCTAGACATGTCCTACGAGCAGTACTTC	CASSLDMSYEQYF